One sample yielded the 8 T cell receptor beta chains listed below, sequenced in a study of Graves' ophthalmopathy and Graves' hyperthyroidism (dated by TCRdb to the late 2010s). The sequencing machine was an Illumina HiSeq 2000. TCR beta CDR3 regions were amplified from RNA transcripts for repertoire sequencing. A first-round RT-PCR used HTBI primers with the Qiagen OneStep RT-PCR kit, followed by a second-round multiplex PCR, size selection and purification. Starting from the raw public reads, TCRdb applied fastp trimming at Q25, assembled clones with MiXCR and retained in-frame beta chains. Each CDR3 protein gets just one entry, which takes the most common genes and DNA from the rows behind it. This sample holds 300,000 to 400,000 distinct CDR3 sequences; 15% to 20% were observed only once. 9% to 15% of the sample is in the top ten clones. The source material was peripheral blood. Receptor source: an adult man with Graves' ophthalmopathy.

This clonotype has at least ten counts. The rearrangement joins TRBV19 to TRBJ2-2, with 7 bases identical to TRBD1. With V trimmed by 6 bases and J by 4 bases, 5 bases remained unmatched. This CDR3 spans 14 amino acids. The germline V gene encodes CDR1 LNHDA and CDR2 SQIVND (reference sequence). The CDR3 sequence: CASSMGQSTGELFF. In DNA, the CDR3 is TGTGCCAGTAGCATGGGACAGAGCACCGGGGAGCTGTTTTTT.

Many counts were recorded for this clonotype. V is TRBV9 and J is TRBJ2-7; possible D gene TRBD2, 7 bases. CDR3 length: 14 residues. Germline V gene lookup returns CDR1 SGDLS and CDR2 YYNGEE. V lost 4 bases and J lost 4, with 15 bases in between. The CDR3, as DNA: TGTGCCAGCAGCCCGCCGGGGGGCATGTACGAGCAGTACTTC. Its protein product is CASSPPGGMYEQYF.

The V call is TRBV7-2, the J call TRBJ1-2; 10 nucleotides align to TRBD1. Germline loops: CDR1 SGHTA, CDR2 FQGNSA. The CDR3 is 14 amino acids. The ends lost 5 bases at V and 12 bases at J; junction bases unmatched: 12. The CDR3: CASSALGQGDVHTF. CDR3 sequence (DNA): TGTGCCAGCAGCGCCCTCGGACAGGGGGACGTTCACACCTTC.

At least ten counts were recorded for this clonotype. V and J are TRBV5-5 and TRBJ1-5, with D hard to call. Between the trimmed V and J ends, which lost 1 base and 6 bases, there was a span of 11 bases. Germline loops: CDR1 SGHKS, CDR2 YYEKEE (reference sequence). The CDR3 spans 14 residues. CDR3 amino acids: CASSLNPVGQPQHF. CDR3 coding DNA: TGTGCCAGCAGCTTGAACCCGGTGGGTCAGCCCCAGCATTTT.

This clonotype was observed a few times. V usage is TRBV5-6 and J usage is TRBJ1-2; D possibly corresponds to TRBD1 (5 bases). Germline V gene sequence: CDR1 SGHDT, CDR2 YYEEEE. Trimming cost V 1 base and J 7 bases, with 23 bases left between them. The CDR3 has 17 amino acids. For the CDR3, the DNA is TGTGCCAGCAGCTTGTTTGAACCGACAGAGCCGAGGGGTGGCTACACCTTC. Translation: CASSLFEPTEPRGGYTF.

This clonotype has ten or more counts. The chain combines TRBV28 with TRBJ2-7; 10 bases are a match to TRBD2. V was pared by 3 bases and J by 5 bases, with 13 bases of the junction left unmatched. There are 17 residues in the CDR3. The germline V gene has CDR1 MDHEN and CDR2 SYDVKM. CDR3 region: CASSFSGGGLPRDEQYF. CDR3 nucleotides: TGTGCCAGCAGTTTCAGCGGGGGGGGCCTTCCCCGGGACGAGCAGTACTTC.

This clonotype was seen ten or more times. The rearrangement joins TRBV5-6 to TRBJ1-6; D is unclear. The CDR3 sequence is 16 residues long. V dropped 2 bases and J dropped 0 bases, with 9 bases sitting between them. Germline loops: CDR1 SGHDT, CDR2 YYEEEE. The CDR3 coding sequence is TGTGCCAGCAGCTTCACGTTAACCTCCTATAATTCACCCCTCCACTTT. Amino acid sequence: CASSFTLTSYNSPLHF.

In its sample, this clonotype was seen many times. This sequence joins TRBV6-1 and TRBJ1-1; 7 bases are a match to TRBD1. Per the germline V gene, CDR1 is MNHNS and CDR2 is SASEGT. Trimming removed 1 base from V and 3 bases from J; junction bases left unmatched: 2. The CDR3 is 14 residues long. CDR3 loop: CASSEGGQDTEAFF. The CDR3 coding sequence is TGTGCCAGCAGTGAAGGTGGACAGGACACTGAAGCTTTCTTT.